These T cell receptor beta chains were read from a single sample in a study of regulatory T cells in long-lasting Graves disease. TCRdb used MiXCR to reprocess the multiplex PCR reads, holding one entry per CDR3 protein. Of hundreds of thousands of distinct CDR3 sequences detected, around 20% appear once; the ten largest clones hold more than 20%. This specimen was peripheral blood mononuclear cells (PBMCs), taken when the disease was refractory, from a patient treated with antithyroid drugs. The receptors were gathered from a female donor with Graves disease. Each CDR3 is given with its conserved first and last residue. A D gene is named only where the DNA matches it firmly. Not every row has a clone size; where given, it reads once, few, many or a size class.

V: TRBV5-1; J: TRBJ2-7; D: TRBD2; size: .; DNA: TGCGCCAGCAGCTTCCTCCCCGGGACTAGCCACGGCGAGCAGTACTTC; CDR3: CASSFLPGTSHGEQYF
V: TRBV2; J: TRBJ1-2; D: .; size: many; DNA: TGTGCCAGCAATAGGGGCGGTGGAGGCTACACCTTC; CDR3: CASNRGGGGYTF
V: TRBV6-5; J: TRBJ2-1; D: .; size: .; DNA: TGTGCCAGCAGTTACTCTCTGGAAAGCTCCTACAATGAGCAGTTCTTC; CDR3: CASSYSLESSYNEQFF
V: TRBV15; J: TRBJ1-2; D: .; size: many; DNA: TGTGCCACCAGTGCGGACCCGGTTGGATATGGCTACACCTTC; CDR3: CATSADPVGYGYTF
V: TRBV12-3/TRBV12-4; J: TRBJ2-1; D: TRBD2; size: .; DNA: TGTGCCAGCAGTCCACCGGGGGGGTCAAACAATGAGCAGTTCTTC; CDR3: CASSPPGGSNNEQFF
V: TRBV30; J: TRBJ1-3; D: .; size: .; DNA: TGTGCCTGGGCGGGGGGAGCGCCTGGTGGAGACACCATATATTTT; CDR3: CAWAGGAPGGDTIYF
V: TRBV2; J: TRBJ1-4; D: TRBD1; size: many; DNA: TGTGCCAGCATCGCCGGGACAGCGAATGAAAAACTGTTTTTT; CDR3: CASIAGTANEKLFF
V: TRBV4-1; J: TRBJ1-4; D: TRBD1; size: few; DNA: TGCGCCAGCAGCCAAGCCGGGACAGGGGATGAAAAACTGTTTTTT; CDR3: CASSQAGTGDEKLFF
V: TRBV9; J: TRBJ1-1; D: .; size: .; DNA: TGTGCCAGCAGCGCCAGGATTTATGAAGCTTTCTTT; CDR3: CASSARIYEAFF
V: TRBV28; J: TRBJ2-7; D: .; size: many; DNA: TGTGCCAGCAGTACCAACGGACTGCCGAGGGACTTC; CDR3: CASSTNGLPRDF
V: TRBV2; J: TRBJ1-2; D: .; size: few; DNA: TGTGCCAGCAGTGTGGGTCAGGGATTTGGCTACACCTTC; CDR3: CASSVGQGFGYTF
V: TRBV7-8; J: TRBJ2-7; D: TRBD2; size: many; DNA: TGTGCCAGCAGCTTCCAGCCTAGCGGGAGGGCCTACGAGCAGTACTTC; CDR3: CASSFQPSGRAYEQYF
V: TRBV29-1; J: TRBJ1-4; D: .; size: many; DNA: TGCAGCGTTCATCACCAGGGTAATGAAAAACTGTTTTTT; CDR3: CSVHHQGNEKLFF
V: TRBV11-2; J: TRBJ2-5; D: .; size: many; DNA: TGTGCCAGCAGCTTAAGGAGTTGGACAAACTTTCAAGAGACCCAGTACTTC; CDR3: CASSLRSWTNFQETQYF
V: TRBV6-5; J: TRBJ1-6; D: .; size: many; DNA: TGTGCCAGCAGTTACCGCCAGGACGGCAATTCACCCCTCCACTTT; CDR3: CASSYRQDGNSPLHF
V: TRBV29-1; J: TRBJ1-1; D: .; size: few; DNA: TGCAGCGTTGAGAGGCAGGGGCGCGCTGAAGCTTTCTTT; CDR3: CSVERQGRAEAFF
V: TRBV7-4; J: TRBJ1-4; D: .; size: many; DNA: TGTGCCAGCAGCCCCCGCAGGGGAGGTGAAAAACTGTTTTTT; CDR3: CASSPRRGGEKLFF
V: TRBV7-2; J: TRBJ2-1; D: .; size: .; DNA: TGTGCCAGCAGCTTCTCCGCGGACGGATACAATGAGCAGTTCTTC; CDR3: CASSFSADGYNEQFF
V: TRBV28; J: TRBJ1-4; D: TRBD1; size: many; DNA: TGTGCCAGCGGACAGGTTGCAACTAATGAAAAACTGTTTTTT; CDR3: CASGQVATNEKLFF
V: TRBV28; J: TRBJ2-7; D: TRBD1; size: many; DNA: TGTGCCAGCAGTTTCCTGGGACAGGGGCGCGAGCAGTACTTC; CDR3: CASSFLGQGREQYF
V: TRBV4-1; J: TRBJ2-3; D: .; size: .; DNA: TGCGCCAGCAGCCAAGACGGGAACACAGATACGCAGTATTTT; CDR3: CASSQDGNTDTQYF
V: TRBV7-6; J: TRBJ2-1; D: TRBD1; size: .; DNA: TGTGCCAGCAGCCAGGGACAGGGGGCCAGCGGGAATGAGCAGTTCTTC; CDR3: CASSQGQGASGNEQFF
V: TRBV28; J: TRBJ1-6; D: .; size: many; DNA: TGTGCCAGCAGTTTAAGAGGACAGTCCTATAATTCACCCCTCCACTTT; CDR3: CASSLRGQSYNSPLHF
V: TRBV9; J: TRBJ2-2; D: TRBD2; size: few; DNA: TGTGCCAGCAGCGTCGCACTAGCGGACACCGGGGAGCTGTTTTTT; CDR3: CASSVALADTGELFF
V: TRBV30; J: TRBJ1-6; D: .; size: .; DNA: TGTGCCTGGTGCGGGGGAGTCATGGGCCTCAATAATTCACCCCTCCACTTT; CDR3: CAWCGGVMGLNNSPLHF